Listed below are T cell receptor beta chains from one sample, sequenced in a study of CD8 T cells in Susac syndrome. Via MiXCR, TCRdb re-called the immunoSEQ multiplex PCR reads, giving one row per CDR3 protein. The sample consists of 150,000 to 200,000 distinct CDR3 sequences, more than 90% of them appearing once. The source material was CD4+ T cells from PBMCs. All receptors derive from a human donor in good health. The CDR3 runs from the conserved cysteine through the conserved F or W. Clone sizes are given selectively: once, few, many, or a class where the clone is expanded.

>TRBJ2-1|TRBV6-5|-|14
CASSFGAGANEQFF
>TRBJ2-5|TRBV7-2|once|15
CASSTAHGNQETQYF
>TRBJ1-4|TRBV7-2|-|12
CASGSVGEKLFF
>TRBJ2-1|TRBV20-1|-|14
CSAIPGLLTNEQFF
>TRBJ2-7|TRBV7-2|-|13
CASSPDRLYEQYF
>TRBJ1-2|TRBV6-5|-|15
CASSYSYRGNYGYTF
>TRBJ2-7|TRBV6-2/TRBV6-3|-|13
CASSRTEAYEQYF
>TRBJ2-3|TRBV29-1|once|15
CSVAIVGGRTDTQYF
>TRBJ1-1|TRBV3-1|-|13
CASSLTLDTEAFF
>TRBJ2-7|TRBV4-3|-|14
CASSQDARAYEQYF
>TRBJ1-1|TRBV29-1|-|13
CSSRRSMNTEAFF
>TRBJ2-1|TRBV7-8|-|16
CASSLARLAGRDEQFF
>TRBJ2-5|TRBV30|-|15
CAWSVQWREGETQYF
>TRBJ2-7|TRBV20-1|-|10
CSAHRVEQYF
>TRBJ1-2|TRBV5-4|-|15
CASSDQGQGNYGYTF
>TRBJ1-5|TRBV27|-|13
CASSLRVGQPQHF
>TRBJ2-2|TRBV4-3|-|16
CASSQEGGTNTGELFF
>TRBJ2-3|TRBV7-7|once|14
CASSTEYGTDTQYF
>TRBJ2-2|TRBV4-2|-|15
CASSLDRGRSGELFF
>TRBJ2-5|TRBV6-1|-|14
CASSESGYRETQYF
>TRBJ2-7|TRBV6-2/TRBV6-3|-|12
CASSTRTHPQYF
>TRBJ1-6|TRBV5-6|-|14
CASSLLGPGSPLHF
>TRBJ1-5|TRBV10-3|-|14
CAISEDLLNQPQHF
>TRBJ1-2|TRBV29-1|-|12
CSVGSSNYGYTF
>TRBJ1-1|TRBV9|-|13
CASSVGLDTEAFF
>TRBJ2-1|TRBV3-1|-|16
CASSQDVPGGQHEQFF
>TRBJ2-7|TRBV6-5|-|15
CASSYSGRPEDEQYF
>TRBJ1-1|TRBV12-3/TRBV12-4|-|14
CASSLVSGRAEAFF
>TRBJ2-1|TRBV6-6|once|15
CASSTTGATYNEQFF